This TCR beta chain comes out of a study of cytotoxic CD8 clonotypes in ibrutinib-treated CLL. Study-wide results and caveats: Clonality increased at ibrutinib response and stayed stable in sustained remission. At progression, however, it fell back toward baseline. Sampling times, which were not matched between the groups, differed between sustained-remission patients and progressing patients.

A remark on this clone: The antigen is unknown.

The V gene lost 2 bases and the J gene lost 5 bases, with 10 bases spanning the gap. Germline CDR1 MNHEY, CDR2 SVGAGI. The CDR3 totals 14 residues. This table comes from immunoSEQ multiplex PCR, and its TCRdb copy is limited to in-frame clones, with some not included. The sample lists roughly 70,000 clones; over 75% were seen once. The input for sequencing was PBMCs, taken at disease progression, from a patient treated with ibrutinib. This chain uses TRBV6-5 with TRBJ1-5; D gene ambiguous. This receptor was taken from a human donor with chronic lymphocytic leukemia. The CDR3 coding sequence is TGTGCCAGCAGTTACGCGGGAGATTATCAGCCCCAGCATTTT. This gives the protein CASSYAGDYQPQHF.